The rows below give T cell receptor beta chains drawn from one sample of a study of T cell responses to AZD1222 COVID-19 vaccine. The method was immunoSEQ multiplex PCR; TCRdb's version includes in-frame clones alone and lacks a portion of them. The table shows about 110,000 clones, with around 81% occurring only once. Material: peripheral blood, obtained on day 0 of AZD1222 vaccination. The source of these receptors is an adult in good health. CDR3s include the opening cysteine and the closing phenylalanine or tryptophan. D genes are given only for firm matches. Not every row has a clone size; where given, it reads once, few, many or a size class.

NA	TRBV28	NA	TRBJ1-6	CASSLRSGSSYNSPLHF	TGTGCCAGCAGTTTAAGATCCGGGAGCTCCTATAATTCACCCCTCCACTTT
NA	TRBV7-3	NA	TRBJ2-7	CASSQGTTYEQYF	TGTGCCAGCAGCCAGGGGACCACTTACGAGCAGTACTTC
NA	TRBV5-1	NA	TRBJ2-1	CASSDRTAANEQFF	TGCGCCAGCTCCGACAGGACCGCGGCCAATGAGCAGTTCTTC
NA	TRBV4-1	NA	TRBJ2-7	CASSRIEYGGLNEQYF	TGCGCCAGCAGCCGAATCGAGTACGGAGGGCTCAACGAGCAGTACTTC
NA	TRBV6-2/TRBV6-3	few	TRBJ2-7	CASSNTRNEQYF	TGTGCCAGCAGCAATACTAGAAACGAGCAGTACTTC
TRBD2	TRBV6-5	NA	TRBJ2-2	CASSYHLAGRTGELFF	TGTGCCAGCAGTTACCATCTAGCGGGGAGGACCGGGGAGCTGTTTTTT
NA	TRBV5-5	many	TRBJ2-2	CASSMDASTGELFF	TGTGCCAGCAGCATGGACGCTAGCACCGGGGAGCTGTTTTTT
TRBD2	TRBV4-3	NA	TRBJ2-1	CASSQVHVAGESYNEQFF	TGCGCCAGCAGCCAAGTACACGTAGCGGGAGAGAGTTACAATGAGCAGTTCTTC
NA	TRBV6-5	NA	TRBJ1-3	CASRADSSGNTIYF	TGTGCCAGCAGAGCGGACAGCTCTGGAAACACCATATATTTT
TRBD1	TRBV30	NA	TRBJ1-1	CAWSTQGGTEAFF	TGTGCCTGGAGTACACAGGGGGGCACTGAAGCTTTCTTT
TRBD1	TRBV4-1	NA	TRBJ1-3	CASSQSGTVFSGNTIYF	TGCGCCAGCAGCCAAAGCGGGACAGTCTTCTCTGGAAACACCATATATTTT
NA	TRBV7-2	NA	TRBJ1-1	CASSLDNSAWGRKNEAFF	TGTGCCAGCAGCTTAGATAATTCAGCCTGGGGGCGCAAAAATGAAGCTTTCTTT
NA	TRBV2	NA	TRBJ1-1	CASSTDYNTEAFF	TGTGCCAGTTCGACAGATTATAACACTGAAGCTTTCTTT
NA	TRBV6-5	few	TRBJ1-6	CASTRQDNNSPLHF	TGTGCCAGCACAAGACAGGACAATAATTCACCCCTCCACTTT
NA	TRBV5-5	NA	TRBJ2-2	CASSLGPTANTGELFF	TGTGCCAGCAGCTTGGGTCCGACAGCGAACACCGGGGAGCTGTTTTTT
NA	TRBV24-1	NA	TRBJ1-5	CATSDSRRNQPQHF	TGTGCCACCAGTGATTCGAGGCGCAATCAGCCCCAGCATTTT
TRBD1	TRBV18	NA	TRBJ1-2	CASSGQSNYGYTF	TGTGCCAGCTCGGGACAGTCTAACTATGGCTACACCTTC
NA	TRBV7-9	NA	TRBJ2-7	CASSYTVGGEQYF	TGTGCCAGCAGCTACACGGTGGGAGGCGAGCAGTACTTC
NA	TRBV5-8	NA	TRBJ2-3	CASSNHRDTQYF	TGTGCCAGCAGTAACCACAGGGATACGCAGTATTTT
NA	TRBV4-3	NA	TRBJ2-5	CASSQDTGLQETQYF	TGCGCCAGCAGCCAAGATACGGGGCTACAAGAGACCCAGTACTTC
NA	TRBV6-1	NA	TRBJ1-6	CASSESGAGTPLHF	TGTGCCAGCAGTGAGTCGGGGGCAGGAACACCCCTCCACTTT
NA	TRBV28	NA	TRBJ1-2	CASVGGGRNYGYTF	TGTGCCAGCGTGGGCGGGGGGCGGAACTATGGCTACACCTTC
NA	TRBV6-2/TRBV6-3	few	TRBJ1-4	CASSYYPGQIRIATNEKLFF	TGTGCCAGCAGTTACTATCCCGGACAGATAAGAATAGCAACTAATGAAAAACTGTTTTTT
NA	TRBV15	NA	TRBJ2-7	CATSSEGVSYEQYF	TGTGCCACCAGCTCAGAAGGCGTCTCCTACGAGCAGTACTTC
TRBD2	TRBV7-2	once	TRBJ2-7	CASSLAPISGRASYEQYF	TGTGCCAGCAGCTTAGCCCCCATAAGCGGGAGGGCCTCGTACGAGCAGTACTTC
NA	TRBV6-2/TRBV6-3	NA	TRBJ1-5	CASSRTAPGNQPQHF	TGTGCCAGCAGTAGGACAGCCCCGGGCAATCAGCCCCAGCATTTT
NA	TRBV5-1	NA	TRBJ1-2	CASSLDSYGYTF	TGCGCCAGCAGCCTGGACAGCTATGGCTACACCTTC
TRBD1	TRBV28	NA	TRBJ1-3	CASSGGQVGGNTIYF	TGTGCCAGCAGCGGGGGACAGGTGGGGGGAAACACCATATATTTT
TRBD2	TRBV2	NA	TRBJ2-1	CASSELADFNEQFF	TGTGCCAGCAGTGAACTAGCGGACTTCAATGAGCAGTTCTTC
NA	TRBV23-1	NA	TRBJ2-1	CASSQWGPGGILYNEQFF	TGCGCCAGCAGTCAATGGGGCCCGGGCGGGATCCTATACAATGAGCAGTTCTTC
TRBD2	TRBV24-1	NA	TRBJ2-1	CATSDTGTRLPNGEQFF	TGTGCCACCAGTGACACCGGGACTAGATTGCCTAACGGTGAGCAGTTCTTC
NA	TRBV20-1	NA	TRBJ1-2	CSASRGPRANYGYTF	TGCAGTGCTAGTCGGGGGCCTCGTGCTAACTATGGCTACACCTTC
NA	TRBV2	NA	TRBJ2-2	CASSGQGGGELFF	TGTGCCAGCAGTGGGCAGGGTGGCGGGGAGCTGTTTTTT
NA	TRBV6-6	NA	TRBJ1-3	CASSYSTNRAGNTIYF	TGTGCCAGCAGTTACTCGACTAACCGGGCTGGAAACACCATATATTTT
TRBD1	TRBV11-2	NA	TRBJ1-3	CASSPGTGGNTIYF	TGTGCCAGCAGCCCTGGGACAGGTGGAAACACCATATATTTT
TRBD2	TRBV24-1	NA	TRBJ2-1	CATSDEFRGGRINNEQFF	TGTGCCACCAGTGATGAGTTCCGGGGCGGGAGAATTAACAATGAGCAGTTCTTC
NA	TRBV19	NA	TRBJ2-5	CASPLSGLIRRDQYF	TGTGCCAGTCCCCTTTCGGGGCTGATTAGGAGAGACCAGTACTTC
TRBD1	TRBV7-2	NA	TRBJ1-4	CASSNPTGVGEKLFF	TGTGCCAGCAGCAACCCGACAGGGGTGGGAGAAAAACTGTTTTTT
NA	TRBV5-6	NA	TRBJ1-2	CASSLAQFLNTF	TGTGCCAGCAGCTTGGCGCAGTTCCTGAACACCTTC